This TCR beta chain derives from a study of CD8 T cells in ankylosing spondylitis. Germline assignment: CDR1 SGHKS and CDR2 YYEKEE (reference sequence). This CDR3 comprises 16 residues. Comment on this clonotype: Its antigen remains unknown. A read error may explain this, as a much larger clone is one base away.

Using its own MiXCR run on the 5' RACE reads, TCRdb lists one record per CDR3 protein. The sample yields 180,000 or so distinct CDR3 sequences, about 9.9% seen once. Study-wide results and caveats: Researchers report that disease-linked clones proved CD8+ and relatively rare in peripheral blood.

This TCR came from a male donor with ankylosing spondylitis or in good health (not recorded which). The chain uses TRBV5-5 and TRBJ2-2, with D tentatively TRBD2 (6 bases). The sequencing input was blood, either unsorted or a sorted T cell fraction (not recorded which). The DNA for the CDR3 is TGTGCCAGCAGCTTGTTGTTCCCGGGGGTCACCGGGGAGCCGTTTTTT. This gives the protein CASSLLFPGVTGEPFF. Together with reference TRBV5-5 and TRBJ2-2, the CDR3 gives the full variable domain: DAGVTQSPTHLIKTRGQQVTLRCSPISGHKSVSWYQQVLGQGPQFIFQYYEKEERGRGNFPDRFSARQFPNYSSELNVNALLLGDSALYLCASSLLFPGVTGEPFFGEGSRLTVL.